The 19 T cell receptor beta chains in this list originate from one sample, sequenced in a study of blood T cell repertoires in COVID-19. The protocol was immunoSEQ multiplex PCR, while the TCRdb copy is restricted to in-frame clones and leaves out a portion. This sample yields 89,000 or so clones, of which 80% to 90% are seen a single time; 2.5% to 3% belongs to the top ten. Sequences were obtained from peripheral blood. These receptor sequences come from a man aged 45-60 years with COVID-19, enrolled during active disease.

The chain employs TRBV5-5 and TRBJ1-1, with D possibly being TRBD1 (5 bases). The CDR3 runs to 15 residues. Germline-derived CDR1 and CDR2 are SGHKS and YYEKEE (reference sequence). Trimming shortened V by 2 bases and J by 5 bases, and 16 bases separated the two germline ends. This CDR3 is CASSFVSGTGTEAFF. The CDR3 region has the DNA TGTGCCAGCAGCTTTGTTTCGGGGACTGGAACTGAAGCTTTCTTT.

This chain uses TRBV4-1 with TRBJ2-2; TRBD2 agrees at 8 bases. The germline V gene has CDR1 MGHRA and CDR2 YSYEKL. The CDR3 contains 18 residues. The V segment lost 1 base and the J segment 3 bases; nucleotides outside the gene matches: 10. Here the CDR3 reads CASSQGTGGGPYTGELFF. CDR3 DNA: TGCGCCAGCAGCCAAGGGACTGGCGGGGGGCCCTACACCGGGGAGCTGTTTTTT.

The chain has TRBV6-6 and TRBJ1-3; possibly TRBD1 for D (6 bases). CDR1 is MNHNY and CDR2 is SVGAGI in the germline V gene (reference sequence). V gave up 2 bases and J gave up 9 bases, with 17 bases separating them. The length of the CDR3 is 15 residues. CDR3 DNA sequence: TGTGCCAGCAGTTACCAGGGGACCATGCGGCCCACCATATATTTT. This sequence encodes CASSYQGTMRPTIYF.

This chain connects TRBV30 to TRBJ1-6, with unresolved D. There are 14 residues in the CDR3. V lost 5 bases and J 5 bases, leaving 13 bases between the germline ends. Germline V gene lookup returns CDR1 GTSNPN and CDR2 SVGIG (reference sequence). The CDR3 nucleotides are TGTGCCTGGGGCTATGGAGAAAATAATTCACCCCTCCACTTT. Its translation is CAWGYGENNSPLHF.

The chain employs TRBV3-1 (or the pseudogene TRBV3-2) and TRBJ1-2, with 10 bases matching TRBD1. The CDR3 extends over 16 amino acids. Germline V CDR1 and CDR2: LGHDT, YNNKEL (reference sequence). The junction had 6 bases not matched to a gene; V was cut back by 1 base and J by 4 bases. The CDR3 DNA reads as TGTGCCAGCAGCCAAGCGTTGACAGGGGGCGGCTATGGCTACACCTTC. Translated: CASSQALTGGGYGYTF.

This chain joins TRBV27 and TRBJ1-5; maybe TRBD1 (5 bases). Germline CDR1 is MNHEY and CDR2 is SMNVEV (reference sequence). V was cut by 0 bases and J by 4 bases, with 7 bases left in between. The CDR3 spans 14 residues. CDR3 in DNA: TGTGCCAGCAGTTTATCAGGGGTGAATCAGCCCCAGCATTTT. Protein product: CASSLSGVNQPQHF.

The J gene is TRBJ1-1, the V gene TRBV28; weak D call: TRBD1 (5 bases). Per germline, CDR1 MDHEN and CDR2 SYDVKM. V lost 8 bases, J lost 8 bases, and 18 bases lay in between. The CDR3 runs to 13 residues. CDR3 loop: CASQARGVGEAFF. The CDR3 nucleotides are TGTGCCAGCCAGGCCCGGGGGGTCGGGGAAGCTTTCTTT.

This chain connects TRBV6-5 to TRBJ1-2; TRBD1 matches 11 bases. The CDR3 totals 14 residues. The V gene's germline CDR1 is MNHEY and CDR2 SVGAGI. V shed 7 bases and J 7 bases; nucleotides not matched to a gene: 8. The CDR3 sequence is CASMTGQGESGYTF. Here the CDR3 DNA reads TGTGCCAGCATGACGGGACAGGGGGAATCTGGCTACACCTTC.

CDR3 region: CASSIQRTGQRGGYTF. CDR3 in DNA: TGTGCCAGTAGTATACAAAGGACAGGCCAGCGTGGGGGCTACACCTTC. This chain joins TRBV19 and TRBJ1-2; 7 bases match TRBD1. CDR1 LNHDA and CDR2 SQIVND come from the germline V gene (reference sequence). J was trimmed by 8 bases and V by 2 bases; bases with no gene match: 14. CDR3 length equals 16 residues.

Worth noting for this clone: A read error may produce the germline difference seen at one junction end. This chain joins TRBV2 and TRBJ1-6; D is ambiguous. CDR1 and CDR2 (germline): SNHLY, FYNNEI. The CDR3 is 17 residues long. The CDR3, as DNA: TGTGCCAGCAGTGAATTTTCCTATACGTCCTCTAATTCACCCCTCCACTTT. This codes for CASSEFSYTSSNSPLHF.

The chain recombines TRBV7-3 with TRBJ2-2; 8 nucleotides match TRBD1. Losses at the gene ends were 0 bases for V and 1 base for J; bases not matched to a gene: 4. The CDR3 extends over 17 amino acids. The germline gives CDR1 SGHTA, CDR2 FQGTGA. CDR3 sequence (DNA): TGTGCCAGCAGCTTAACTTCCGGGACAGGGAACACCGGGGAGCTGTTTTTT. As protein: CASSLTSGTGNTGELFF.

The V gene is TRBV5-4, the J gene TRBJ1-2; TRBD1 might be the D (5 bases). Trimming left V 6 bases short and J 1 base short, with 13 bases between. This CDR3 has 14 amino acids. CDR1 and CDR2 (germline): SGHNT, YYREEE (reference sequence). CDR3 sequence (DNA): TGTGCCAGCACCGAACAGGAGATTAACTATGGCTACACCTTC. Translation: CASTEQEINYGYTF. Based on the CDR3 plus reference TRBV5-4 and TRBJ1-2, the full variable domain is ETGVTQSPTHLIKTRGQQVTLRCSSQSGHNTVSWYQQALGQGPQFIFQYYREEENGRGNFPPRFSGLQFPNYSSELNVNALELDDSALYLCASTEQEINYGYTFGSGTRLTVV.

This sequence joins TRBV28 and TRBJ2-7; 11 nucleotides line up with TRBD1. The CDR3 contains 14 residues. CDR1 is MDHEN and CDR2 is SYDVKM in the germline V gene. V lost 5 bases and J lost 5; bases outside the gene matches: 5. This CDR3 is CASSEPGQGDEQYF. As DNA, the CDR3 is TGTGCCAGCAGTGAACCGGGACAGGGGGACGAGCAGTACTTC.

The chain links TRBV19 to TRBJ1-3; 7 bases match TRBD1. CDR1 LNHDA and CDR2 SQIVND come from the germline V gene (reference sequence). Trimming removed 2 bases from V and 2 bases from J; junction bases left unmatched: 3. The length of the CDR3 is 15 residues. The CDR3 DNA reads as TGTGCCAGTAGTATACAGGGGGTGACTGGAAACACCATATATTTT. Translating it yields CASSIQGVTGNTIYF.

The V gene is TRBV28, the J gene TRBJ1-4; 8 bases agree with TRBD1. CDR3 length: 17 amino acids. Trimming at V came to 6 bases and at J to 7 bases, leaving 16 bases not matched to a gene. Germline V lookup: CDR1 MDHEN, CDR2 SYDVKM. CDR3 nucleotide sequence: TGTGCCAGCAGGCCCACACTCCCGACAGGGGAGGGTGAAAAACTGTTTTTT. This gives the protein CASRPTLPTGEGEKLFF.

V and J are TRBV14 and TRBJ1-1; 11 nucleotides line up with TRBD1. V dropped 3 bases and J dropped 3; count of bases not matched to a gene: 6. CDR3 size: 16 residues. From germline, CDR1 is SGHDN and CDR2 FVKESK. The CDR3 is CASSHGTGGEDTEAFF. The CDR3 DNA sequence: TGTGCCAGCAGCCACGGGACAGGGGGAGAGGACACTGAAGCTTTCTTT. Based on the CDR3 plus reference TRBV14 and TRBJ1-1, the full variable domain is EAGVTQFPSHSVIEKGQTVTLRCDPISGHDNLYWYRRVMGKEIKFLLHFVKESKQDESGMPNNRFLAERTGGTYSTLKVQPAELEDSGVYFCASSHGTGGEDTEAFFGQGTRLTVV.

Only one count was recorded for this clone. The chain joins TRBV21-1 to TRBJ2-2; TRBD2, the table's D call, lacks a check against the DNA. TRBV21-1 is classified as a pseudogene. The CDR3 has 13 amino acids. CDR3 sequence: CASRIGGAGELFF. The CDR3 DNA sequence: TGTGCCAGCAGGATTGGAGGAGCCGGGGAGCTGTTTTTT.

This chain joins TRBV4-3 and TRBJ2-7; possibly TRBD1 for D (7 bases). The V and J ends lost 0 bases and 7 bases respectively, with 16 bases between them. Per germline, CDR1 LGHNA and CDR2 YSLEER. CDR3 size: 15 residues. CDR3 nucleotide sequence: TGCGCCAGCAGCCAAGATCCGGGGCAGGGGGGTGAGCAGTACTTC. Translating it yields CASSQDPGQGGEQYF.

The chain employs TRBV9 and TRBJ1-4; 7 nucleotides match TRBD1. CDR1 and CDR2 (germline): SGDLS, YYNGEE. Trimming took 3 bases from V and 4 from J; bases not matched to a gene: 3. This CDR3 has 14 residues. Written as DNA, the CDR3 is TGTGCCAGCAGCGGCCGGGACAGTAATGAAAAACTGTTTTTT. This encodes CASSGRDSNEKLFF.